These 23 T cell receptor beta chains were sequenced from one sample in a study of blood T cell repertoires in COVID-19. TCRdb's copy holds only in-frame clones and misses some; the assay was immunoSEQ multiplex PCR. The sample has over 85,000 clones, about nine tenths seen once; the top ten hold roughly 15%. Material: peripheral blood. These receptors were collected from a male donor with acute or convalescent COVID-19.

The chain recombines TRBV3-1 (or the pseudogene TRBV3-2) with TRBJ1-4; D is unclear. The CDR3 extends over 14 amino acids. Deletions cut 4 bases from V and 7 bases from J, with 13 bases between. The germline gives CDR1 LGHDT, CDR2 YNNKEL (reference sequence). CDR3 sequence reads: CASSPPGFREKLFF. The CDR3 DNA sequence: TGTGCCAGCAGCCCGCCGGGGTTTCGTGAAAAACTGTTTTTT.

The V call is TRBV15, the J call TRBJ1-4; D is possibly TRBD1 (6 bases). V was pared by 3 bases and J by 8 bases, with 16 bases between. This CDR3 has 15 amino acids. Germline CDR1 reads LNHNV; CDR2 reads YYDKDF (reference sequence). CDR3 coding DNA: TGTGCCACCAGCAGGATGACAGGCGCCGGGGAAAAACTGTTTTTT. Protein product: CATSRMTGAGEKLFF.

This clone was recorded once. Written as DNA, the CDR3 is TGCGCCAGCAGCTCGGGGGAGACTAATGAAAAACTGTTTTTT. Protein sequence: CASSSGETNEKLFF. The gene calls are TRBV5-1 and TRBJ1-4; tentatively, D is TRBD1 (5 bases). Trimming took off 3 bases at V and 2 bases at J, with 8 bases between the two ends. The CDR3 covers 14 residues. Germline V gene sequence: CDR1 SGHRS, CDR2 YFSETQ.

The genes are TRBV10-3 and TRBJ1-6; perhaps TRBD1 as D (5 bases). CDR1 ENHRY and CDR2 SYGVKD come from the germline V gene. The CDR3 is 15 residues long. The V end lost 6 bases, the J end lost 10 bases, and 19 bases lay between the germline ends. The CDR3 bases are TGTGCCATCAGGGGATCAGGGCCGCCTTCCTCACCCCTCCACTTT. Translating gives CAIRGSGPPSSPLHF.

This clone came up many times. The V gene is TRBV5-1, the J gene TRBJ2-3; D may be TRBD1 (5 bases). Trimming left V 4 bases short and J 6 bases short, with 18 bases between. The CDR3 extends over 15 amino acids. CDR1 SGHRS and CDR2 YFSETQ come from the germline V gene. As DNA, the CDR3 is TGCGCCAGCAGCCGCTCAGGGTGGGAAGGTGATACGCAGTATTTT. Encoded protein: CASSRSGWEGDTQYF.

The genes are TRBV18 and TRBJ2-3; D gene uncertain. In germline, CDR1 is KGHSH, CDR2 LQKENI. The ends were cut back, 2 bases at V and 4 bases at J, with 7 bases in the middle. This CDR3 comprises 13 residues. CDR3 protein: CASSPKSPDTQYF. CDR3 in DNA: TGTGCCAGCTCACCAAAATCTCCAGATACGCAGTATTTT.

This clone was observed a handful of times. CDR3 bases: TGCGCCAGCAGCTTGGCCTTCGGGGACTACGAGCAGTACTTC. Its protein product is CASSLAFGDYEQYF. The rearrangement links TRBV5-1 to TRBJ2-7; TRBD2 is a possible D gene (5 bases). The CDR3 loop spans 14 amino acids. V was trimmed by 0 bases and J by 3 bases, leaving 10 bases between them. Germline loops: CDR1 SGHRS, CDR2 YFSETQ.

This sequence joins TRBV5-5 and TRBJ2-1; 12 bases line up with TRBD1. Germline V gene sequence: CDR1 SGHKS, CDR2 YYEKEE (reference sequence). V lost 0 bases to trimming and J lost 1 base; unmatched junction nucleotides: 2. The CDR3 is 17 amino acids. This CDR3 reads CASSLGGQGASYNEQFF. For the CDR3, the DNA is TGTGCCAGCAGCTTGGGGGGACAGGGGGCATCCTACAATGAGCAGTTCTTC.

CDR3 nucleotides: TGTGCCAGCAGTACAGGGGAAGGAAGGGTTCAGCCCCAGCATTTT. It is translated as CASSTGEGRVQPQHF. The chain employs TRBV28 and TRBJ1-5; 7 bases are shared with TRBD1. This CDR3 has 15 residues. Per the germline V gene, CDR1 is MDHEN and CDR2 is SYDVKM. V trimming: 5 bases; J trimming: 6 bases; junction bases outside the gene matches: 10.

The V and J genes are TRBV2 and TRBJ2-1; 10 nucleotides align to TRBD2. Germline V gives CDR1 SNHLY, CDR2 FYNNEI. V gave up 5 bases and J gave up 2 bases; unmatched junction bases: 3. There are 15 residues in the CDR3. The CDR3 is CASSRSGGAYNEQFF. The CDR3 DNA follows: TGTGCCAGCAGTAGGAGCGGGGGGGCCTACAATGAGCAGTTCTTC.

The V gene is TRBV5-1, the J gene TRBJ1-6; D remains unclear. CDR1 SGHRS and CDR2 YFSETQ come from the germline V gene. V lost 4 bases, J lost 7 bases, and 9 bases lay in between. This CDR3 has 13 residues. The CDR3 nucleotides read TGCGCCAGCAGCCGCGAGGCAAATTCACCCCTCCACTTT. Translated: CASSREANSPLHF.

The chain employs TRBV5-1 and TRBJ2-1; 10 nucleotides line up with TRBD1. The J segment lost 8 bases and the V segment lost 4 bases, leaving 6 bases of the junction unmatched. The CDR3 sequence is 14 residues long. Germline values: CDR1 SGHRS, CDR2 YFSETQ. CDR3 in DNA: TGCGCCAGCAGCCGGGACAGGGGCGGACATGAGCAGTTCTTC. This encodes CASSRDRGGHEQFF.

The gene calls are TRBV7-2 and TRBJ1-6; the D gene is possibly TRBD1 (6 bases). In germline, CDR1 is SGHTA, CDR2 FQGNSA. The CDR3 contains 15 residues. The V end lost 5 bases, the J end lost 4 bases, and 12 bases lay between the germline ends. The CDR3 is CASSTRTDYNSPLHF. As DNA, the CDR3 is TGTGCCAGCAGCACCAGGACAGATTATAATTCACCCCTCCACTTT.

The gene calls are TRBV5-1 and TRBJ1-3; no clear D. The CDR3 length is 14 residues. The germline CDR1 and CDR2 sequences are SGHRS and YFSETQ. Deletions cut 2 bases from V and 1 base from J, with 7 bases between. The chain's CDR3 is CASSFQESGNTIYF. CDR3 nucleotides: TGCGCCAGCAGCTTTCAGGAATCTGGAAACACCATATATTTT.

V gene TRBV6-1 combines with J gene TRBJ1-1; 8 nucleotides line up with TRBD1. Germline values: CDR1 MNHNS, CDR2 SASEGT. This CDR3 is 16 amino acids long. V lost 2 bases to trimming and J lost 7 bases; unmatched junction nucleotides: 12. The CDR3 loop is CASSESTGGGLGEAFF. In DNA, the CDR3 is TGTGCCAGCAGTGAATCTACAGGGGGTGGTTTAGGTGAAGCTTTCTTT.

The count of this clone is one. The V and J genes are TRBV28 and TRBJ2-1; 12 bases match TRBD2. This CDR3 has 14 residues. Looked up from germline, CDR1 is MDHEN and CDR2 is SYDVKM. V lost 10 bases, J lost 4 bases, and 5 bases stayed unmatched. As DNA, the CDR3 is TGTGCCATTACTAGCGGGGGGACTTACAATGAGCAGTTCTTC. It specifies CAITSGGTYNEQFF. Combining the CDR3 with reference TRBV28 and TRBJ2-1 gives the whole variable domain DVKVTQSSRYLVKRTGEKVFLECVQDMDHENMFWYRQDPGLGLRLIYFSYDVKMKEKGDIPEGYSVSREKKERFSLILESASTNQTSMYLCAITSGGTYNEQFFGPGTRLTVL.

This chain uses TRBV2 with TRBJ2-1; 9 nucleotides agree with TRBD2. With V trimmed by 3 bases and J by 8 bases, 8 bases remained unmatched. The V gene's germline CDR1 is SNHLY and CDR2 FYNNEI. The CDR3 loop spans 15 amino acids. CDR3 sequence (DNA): TGTGCCAGCAGTGAGAGGCGGGGGGGCTTCGATGAGCAGTTCTTC. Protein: CASSERRGGFDEQFF.

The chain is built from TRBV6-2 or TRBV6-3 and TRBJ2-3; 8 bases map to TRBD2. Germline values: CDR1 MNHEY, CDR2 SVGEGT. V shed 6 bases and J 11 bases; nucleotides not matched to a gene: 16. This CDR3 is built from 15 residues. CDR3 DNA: TGTGCCAGCAGCGCAGGGCTAGCGGGCCCCAAGGAGCAGTATTTT. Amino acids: CASSAGLAGPKEQYF.

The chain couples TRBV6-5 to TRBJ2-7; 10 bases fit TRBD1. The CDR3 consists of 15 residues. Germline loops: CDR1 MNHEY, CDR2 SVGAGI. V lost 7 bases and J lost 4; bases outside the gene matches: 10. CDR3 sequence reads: CASNRDRGHGYEQYF. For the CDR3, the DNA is TGTGCCAGCAATAGGGACAGGGGTCATGGATACGAGCAGTACTTC.

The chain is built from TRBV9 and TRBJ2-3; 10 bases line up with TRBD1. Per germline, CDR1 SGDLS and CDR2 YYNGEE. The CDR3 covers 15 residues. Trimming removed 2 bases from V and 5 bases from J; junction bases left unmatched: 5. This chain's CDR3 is CASSVRQGAKDTQYF. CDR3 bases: TGTGCCAGCAGCGTCCGACAGGGGGCGAAAGATACGCAGTATTTT.

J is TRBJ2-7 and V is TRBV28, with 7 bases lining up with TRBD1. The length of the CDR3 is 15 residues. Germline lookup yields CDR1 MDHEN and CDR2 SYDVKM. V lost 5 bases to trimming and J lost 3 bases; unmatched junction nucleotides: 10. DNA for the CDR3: TGTGCCAGCAGTCCAACGACAGGGTTTAGCTACGAGCAGTACTTC. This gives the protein CASSPTTGFSYEQYF.

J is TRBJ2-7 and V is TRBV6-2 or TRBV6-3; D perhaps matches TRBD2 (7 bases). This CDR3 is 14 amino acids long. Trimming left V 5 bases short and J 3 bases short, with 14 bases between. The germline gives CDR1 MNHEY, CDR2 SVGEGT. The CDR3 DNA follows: TGTGCCAGCAGTGACGGGGGGACAAACTACGAGCAGTACTTC. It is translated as CASSDGGTNYEQYF.

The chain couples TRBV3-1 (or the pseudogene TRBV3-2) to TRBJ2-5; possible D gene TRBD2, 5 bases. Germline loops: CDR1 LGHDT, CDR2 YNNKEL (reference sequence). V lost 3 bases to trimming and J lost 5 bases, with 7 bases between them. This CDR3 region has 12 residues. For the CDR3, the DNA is TGTGCCAGCAGCCAGGGCGGGGAGACCCAGTACTTC. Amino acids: CASSQGGETQYF.